This T cell receptor (beta chain) was sequenced for a study of blood T cells in healthy people across ages. Turning to this clonotype: Its antigen remains unidentified.

Study-level findings and limits: Researchers report that TCR beta diversity correlated strongly with naive T cell percentage. Both naive CD4+ cell counts and diversity were greater in long-lived donors than in aged donors.

Trimming took 3 bases from V and 5 from J, leaving 10 bases between them. The CDR3 contains 12 residues. Germline assignment: CDR1 DFQATT and CDR2 SNEGSKA (reference sequence). PCR was performed a second time for about 7 to 12 cycles using a sample-barcoded 5' primer and a J-beta primer mix. Carrying 12 random nucleotides, a template-switch adaptor labeled each individual cDNA molecule. TCRdb called the 5' RACE reads again in MiXCR, with one record for every CDR3 protein. The table has some 1,500,000 distinct CDR3 sequences, 42% seen once. This rearrangement joins TRBV20-1 to TRBJ2-5; TRBD1 is a possible D gene (6 bases). The TCR originated in a woman aged 18-30 years in good health. The specimen sequenced was blood. CDR3 DNA sequence: TGCAGTGCTAGTTTAAGGGGGGAGACCCAGTACTTC. As protein: CSASLRGETQYF.